The table lists the clone carrying this TCR beta chain with a few counts. This entry comes from a study of T cells after yellow fever vaccination. V was shortened by 6 bases and J by 1 base, with 18 bases between the two germline ends. This CDR3 has 16 residues. Study results and limitations: In FACS-sorted repertoires, abundant clonotypes from the bulk population could appear as contaminants. CD4 and CD8 compartments shared a small share of clonotypes. Weaker overall was a secondary response that nonetheless peaked faster, on day 5 versus 15.

From the 5' RACE reads, TCRdb called clonotypes with MiXCR, one entry per CDR3 protein. This repertoire shows approximately 85,000 distinct CDR3 sequences, more than 10% found once; its top ten account for roughly 25%. The clonotype originates from a man younger than 30 who received the YFV17D yellow fever vaccine. Here the sequenced sample was CD8+ T cells not binding an NS4B(214-222) dextramer, sorted from PBMCs, taken more than 20 days after the first yellow fever vaccination. The V gene is TRBV12-3 or TRBV12-4, the J gene TRBJ1-1; no clear D. The chain's CDR3 is CASSQAAEPTNTEAFF. As DNA, the CDR3 is TGTGCCAGCAGCCAGGCGGCGGAACCCACGAACACTGAAGCTTTCTTT.